A single sample is the source of the 5 T cell receptor beta chains below, sequenced in a study of T cells expressing NK-cell markers. TCRdb re-called the 5' RACE reads and gives one entry per CDR3 protein, without DNA. This sample's table reports about 540,000 distinct CDR3 sequences. The sequenced sample was blood T cells: a sorted CD56 or NKG2C T cell subset, CD4+ or CD8+ T cells, or bulk PBMC T cells (not recorded which). Receptors originate from a man aged 18 to 35 in good health.

The V call is TRBV10-3, the J call TRBJ2-5; the TCRdb D gene call, TRBD1, has no DNA to confirm it. Germline V gene sequence: CDR1 ENHRY, CDR2 SYGVKD. This CDR3 contains 14 residues. The CDR3 loop reads CAISIDGGEETQYF.

V and J are TRBV15 and TRBJ2-5; TCRdb's assignment of TRBD2 cannot be checked, as there is no DNA. Germline CDR1 and CDR2: LNHNV and YYDKDF (reference sequence). The CDR3 runs to 15 residues. The CDR3 protein is CATSRVSGGLETQYF.

The chain joins TRBV3-1 to TRBJ2-4; TCRdb's D call of TRBD2 is untestable without DNA. The germline V gene has CDR1 LGHDT and CDR2 YNNKEL (reference sequence). This CDR3 region has 18 residues. CDR3 in amino acids: CASSPQTTSGLAKNIQYF. Full variable domain (remainder filled in from reference TRBV3-1 and TRBJ2-4): DTAVSQTPKYLVTQMGNDKSIKCEQNLGHDTMYWYKQDSKKFLKIMFSYNNKELIINETVPNRFSPKSPDKAHLNLHINSLELGDSAVYFCASSPQTTSGLAKNIQYFGAGTRLSVL.

The chain couples TRBV5-1 to TRBJ2-3; TCRdb lists TRBD2, though no DNA is available to test this call. The CDR3 runs 19 residues. The germline gives CDR1 SGHRS, CDR2 YFSETQ. CDR3 sequence: CASSLSMGTSGSITDTQYF.

The chain recombines TRBV7-6 with TRBJ2-6. The CDR3 contains 17 residues. Germline assignment: CDR1 SGHVS and CDR2 FNYEAQ. The CDR3 loop is CASSLEVAESGANVLTF.